This T cell receptor beta chain was observed in a study of Graves' ophthalmopathy and Graves' hyperthyroidism. About the research overall: Peripheral blood samples were taken at initial diagnosis, before any treatment.

The study, taken as a whole, reports: Blood samples also showed most expanded thyroid clonotypes exceeding 0.001 frequency. The model forecast ophthalmopathy progression, reaching roughly 71% sensitivity and approximately 72% specificity.

No donor had other autoimmune disease, uncontrolled infection, pregnancy or lactation. RNA transcripts were the template, and TCR beta CDR3 regions were amplified from them. Second-round multiplex PCR came after a first-round RT-PCR that employed HTBI primers. TCRdb re-called the multiplex PCR reads with MiXCR, one entry per CDR3 protein. The sample has fewer than 650,000 distinct CDR3 sequences, 20% to 25% seen once; the top ten hold around 6.5%. V lost 5 bases, J lost 1 base, and 7 bases stayed unmatched. This CDR3 contains 16 residues. This clonotype came up many times. The antigen is undetermined. The sequencing sample was made of peripheral blood. The chain couples TRBV12-3 or TRBV12-4 to TRBJ1-5, with TRBD1 matching 8 bases. This receptor was obtained from a woman between 18 and 30 years old with stable Graves' hyperthyroidism. Some clones in this sample may be carry-over from other donors' samples. The CDR3 spells CASSAQGALSNQPQHF. CDR3 coding DNA: TGTGCCAGCAGTGCCCAGGGGGCCCTAAGCAATCAGCCCCAGCATTTT.